This is a list of T cell receptor beta chains from one sample in a study of blood T cell repertoires in COVID-19. Some clones are missing from TCRdb's copy, which holds only in-frame ones; the method was immunoSEQ multiplex PCR. Of roughly 200,000 clones in the sample, roughly 84% were seen once. Sequenced: peripheral blood. The receptor set was obtained from a woman of 80 years or more with active or convalescent COVID-19. The CDR3 runs from the conserved cysteine through the conserved F or W. A D gene is named only where the DNA matches it firmly. Size tells how often a clone was seen (once, few, many) or the class of an expanded clone, and some rows leave it out.

J gene	clone size	V gene	D gene	CDR3 DNA	CDR3 protein
TRBJ1-3	NA	TRBV5-1	NA	TGCGCCAGCAGCTCCGGGGGGGCTGGAAACACCATATATTTT	CASSSGGAGNTIYF
TRBJ2-1	once	TRBV7-3	TRBD1	TGTGCCAGCAGCCGGGACAGGGGCTCCTACAATGAGCAGTTCTTC	CASSRDRGSYNEQFF
TRBJ1-5	NA	TRBV29-1	NA	TGCAGCGTTGCCGGGGGAGGCAATCAGCCCCAGCATTTT	CSVAGGGNQPQHF
TRBJ2-3	once	TRBV7-3	NA	TGTGCCAGCAGCGGGCGGGACTGGGGGGATACGCAGTATTTT	CASSGRDWGDTQYF
TRBJ2-5	NA	TRBV5-4	NA	TGTGCCAGCAGCAATCCCACAACTACTCAAGAGACCCAGTACTTC	CASSNPTTTQETQYF
TRBJ2-2	NA	TRBV6-4	NA	TGTGCCAGCAGCGTCCGGGCGGACTCCACCGGGGAGCTGTTTTTT	CASSVRADSTGELFF
TRBJ2-7	few	TRBV7-2	NA	TGTGCCAGCAGCTCAAACACCTACGAGCAGTACTTC	CASSSNTYEQYF
TRBJ2-2	NA	TRBV6-2/TRBV6-3	NA	TGTGCCAGCAGTTACGGGGCCGGCCTTGCGAACACCGGGGAGCTGTTTTTT	CASSYGAGLANTGELFF
TRBJ2-1	NA	TRBV7-2	TRBD2	TGTGCCAGCAGCTTAGAGCTAGCGGAGTACAATGAGCAGTTCTTC	CASSLELAEYNEQFF
TRBJ1-2	few	TRBV7-2	NA	TGTGCCAGCAGCTTGAGAGGGCATGAAGATGGCTACACCTTC	CASSLRGHEDGYTF
TRBJ1-1	NA	TRBV6-5	NA	TGTGCCAGCAGTTACTCGGCGGGTATGAACACTGAAGCTTTCTTT	CASSYSAGMNTEAFF
TRBJ1-2	NA	TRBV6-5	TRBD1	TGTGCCAGCAGTTCCCCTGGAAGGGGGCACGGCTACACCTTC	CASSSPGRGHGYTF
TRBJ2-5	NA	TRBV29-1	NA	TGCAGCGTGGAAGACGGGATACAAGAGACCCAGTACTTC	CSVEDGIQETQYF
TRBJ1-2	NA	TRBV6-4	NA	TGTGCCAGCAGTGACAGGGGATATGGCTACACCTTC	CASSDRGYGYTF
TRBJ2-1	once	TRBV9	TRBD2	TGTGCCAGCAGCCCAGGGACTAGCGGGACAGGGTACAATGAGCAGTTCTTC	CASSPGTSGTGYNEQFF
TRBJ2-7	NA	TRBV2	TRBD2	TGTGCCAGCAGCCTCGGACTAGCGGCCTACGAGCAGTACTTC	CASSLGLAAYEQYF
TRBJ2-3	NA	TRBV28	TRBD2	TGTGCCAGCAATGGGGGGGGGAGCACAGATACGCAGTATTTT	CASNGGGSTDTQYF
TRBJ2-1	NA	TRBV27	TRBD1	TGTGCCAGCAGTTTAGGACAGGGGAATGAGCAGTTCTTC	CASSLGQGNEQFF
TRBJ1-1	NA	TRBV6-5	NA	TGTGCCAGCATGGAGGGTAGTAGCATTGAAGCTTTCTTT	CASMEGSSIEAFF
TRBJ1-2	NA	TRBV7-8	NA	TGTGCCAGCAGCTCCACGAGAGGTAGCTATGGCTACACCTTC	CASSSTRGSYGYTF
TRBJ1-1	NA	TRBV5-1	TRBD1	TGCGCCAGCAGCAGGCGACAGGGGGCAAACACTGAAGCTTTCTTT	CASSRRQGANTEAFF
TRBJ1-3	NA	TRBV5-1	TRBD1	TGCGCCAGCAGCTGGGGACAGGGGATGGCTGGAAACACCATATATTTT	CASSWGQGMAGNTIYF
TRBJ2-5	once	TRBV5-1	NA	TGCGCCAGCAGCTTCACTAGCATGGAGACCCAGTACTTC	CASSFTSMETQYF
TRBJ2-5	NA	TRBV11-3	TRBD1	TGTGCCAGCAGCTTAGTTAGGACAGGCTGGGGTGGAGAGACCCAGTACTTC	CASSLVRTGWGGETQYF
TRBJ2-1	NA	TRBV18	NA	TGTGCCAGCTCACTACTAGAATTAAGTGAGCAGTTCTTC	CASSLLELSEQFF
TRBJ2-7	NA	TRBV6-5	TRBD1	TGTGCCAGCAGCAGAGGGACAGGGGCCTCCTACGAGCAGTACTTC	CASSRGTGASYEQYF
TRBJ1-5	NA	TRBV7-2	NA	TGTGCCAGCAGCCAGGGCCTGTTCAATCAGCCCCAGCATTTT	CASSQGLFNQPQHF
TRBJ1-1	NA	TRBV7-9	NA	TGTGCCAGCAGCTACCCTTTGCGAACTGAAGCTTTCTTT	CASSYPLRTEAFF
TRBJ2-1	NA	TRBV5-1	TRBD2	TGCGCCAGCAGCTCTTTGAGCGGGGCCTCCTACAATGAGCAGTTCTTC	CASSSLSGASYNEQFF